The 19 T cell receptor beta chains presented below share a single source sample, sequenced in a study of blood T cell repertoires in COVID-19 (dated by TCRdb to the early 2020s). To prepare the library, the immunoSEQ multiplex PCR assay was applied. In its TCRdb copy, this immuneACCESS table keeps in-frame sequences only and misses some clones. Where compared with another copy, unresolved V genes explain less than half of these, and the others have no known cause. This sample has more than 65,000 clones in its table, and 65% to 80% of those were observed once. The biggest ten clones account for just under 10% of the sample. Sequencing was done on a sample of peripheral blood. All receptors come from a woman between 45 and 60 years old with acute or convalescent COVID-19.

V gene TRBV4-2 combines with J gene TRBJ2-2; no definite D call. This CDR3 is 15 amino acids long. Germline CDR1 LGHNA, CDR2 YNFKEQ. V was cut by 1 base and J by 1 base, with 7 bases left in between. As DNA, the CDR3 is TGTGCCAGCAGCCAAGGACTGGGGAACACCGGGGAGCTGTTTTTT. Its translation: CASSQGLGNTGELFF.

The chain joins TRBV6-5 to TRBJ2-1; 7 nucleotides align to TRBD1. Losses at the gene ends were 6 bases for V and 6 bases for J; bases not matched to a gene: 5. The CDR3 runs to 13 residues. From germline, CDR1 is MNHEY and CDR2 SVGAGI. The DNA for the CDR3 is TGTGCCAGCAGGATGACAGGGTCCAATGAGCAGTTCTTC. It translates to CASRMTGSNEQFF.

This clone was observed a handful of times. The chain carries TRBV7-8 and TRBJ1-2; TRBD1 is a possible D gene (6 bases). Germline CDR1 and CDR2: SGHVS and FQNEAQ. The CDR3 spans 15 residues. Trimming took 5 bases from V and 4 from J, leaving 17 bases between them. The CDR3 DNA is TGTGCCAGCAGCCAGGCGAGGGGGTTGGGCTATGGCTACACCTTC. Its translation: CASSQARGLGYGYTF.

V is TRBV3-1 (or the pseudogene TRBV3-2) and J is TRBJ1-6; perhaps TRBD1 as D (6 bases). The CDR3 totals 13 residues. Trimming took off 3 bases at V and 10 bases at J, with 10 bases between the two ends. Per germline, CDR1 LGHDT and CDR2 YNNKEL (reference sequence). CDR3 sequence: CASSQGATSPLHF. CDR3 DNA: TGTGCCAGCAGCCAGGGGGCAACGTCACCCCTCCACTTT.

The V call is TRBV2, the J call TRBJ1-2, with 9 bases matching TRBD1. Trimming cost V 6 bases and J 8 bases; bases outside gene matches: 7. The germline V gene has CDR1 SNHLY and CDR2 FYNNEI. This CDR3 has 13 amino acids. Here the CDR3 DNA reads TGTGCCAGCAGGGACAGGGGTGTGGGGGGCTACACCTTC. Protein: CASRDRGVGGYTF.

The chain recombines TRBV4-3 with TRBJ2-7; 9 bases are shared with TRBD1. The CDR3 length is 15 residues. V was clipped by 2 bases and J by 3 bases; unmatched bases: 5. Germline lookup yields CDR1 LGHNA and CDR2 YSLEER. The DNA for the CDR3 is TGCGCCAGCAGCCAATCGGGACAGGGAGACTACGAGCAGTACTTC. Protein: CASSQSGQGDYEQYF.

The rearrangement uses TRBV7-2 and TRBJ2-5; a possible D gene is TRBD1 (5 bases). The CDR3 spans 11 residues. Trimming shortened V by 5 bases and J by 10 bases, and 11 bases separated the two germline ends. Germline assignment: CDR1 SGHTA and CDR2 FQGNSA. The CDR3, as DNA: TGTGCCAGCAGCGGGGCTTATGGCCAGTACTTC. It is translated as CASSGAYGQYF.

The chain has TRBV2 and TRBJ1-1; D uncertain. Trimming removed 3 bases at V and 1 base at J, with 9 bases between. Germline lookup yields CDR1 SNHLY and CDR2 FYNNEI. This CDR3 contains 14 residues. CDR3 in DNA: TGTGCCAGCAGTGACTGGGCCCAGAACACTGAAGCTTTCTTT. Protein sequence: CASSDWAQNTEAFF.

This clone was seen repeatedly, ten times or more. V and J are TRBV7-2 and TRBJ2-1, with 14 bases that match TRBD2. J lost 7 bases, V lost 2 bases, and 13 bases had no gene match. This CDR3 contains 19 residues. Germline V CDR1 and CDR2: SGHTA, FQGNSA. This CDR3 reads CASSLYEVGLAGAGNEQFF. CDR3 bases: TGTGCCAGCAGCTTATATGAAGTGGGACTAGCGGGGGCTGGAAATGAGCAGTTCTTC.

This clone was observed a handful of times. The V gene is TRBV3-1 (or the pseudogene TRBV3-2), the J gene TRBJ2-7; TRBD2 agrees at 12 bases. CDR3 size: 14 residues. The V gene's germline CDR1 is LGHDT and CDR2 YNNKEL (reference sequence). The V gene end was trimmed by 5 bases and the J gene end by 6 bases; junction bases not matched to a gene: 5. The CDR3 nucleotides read TGTGCCAGCAGCTTGACTAGCGGGAGTGGCGAGCAGTACTTC. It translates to CASSLTSGSGEQYF.

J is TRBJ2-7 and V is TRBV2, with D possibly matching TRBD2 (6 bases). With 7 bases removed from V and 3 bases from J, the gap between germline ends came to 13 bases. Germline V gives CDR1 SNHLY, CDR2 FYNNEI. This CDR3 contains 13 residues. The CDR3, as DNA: TGTGCCAGCATCTCCGGACTAAACTACGAGCAGTACTTC. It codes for CASISGLNYEQYF.

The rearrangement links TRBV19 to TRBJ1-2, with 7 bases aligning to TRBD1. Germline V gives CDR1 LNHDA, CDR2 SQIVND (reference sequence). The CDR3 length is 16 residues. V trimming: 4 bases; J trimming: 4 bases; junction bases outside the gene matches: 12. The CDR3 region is CASSSDMTGPFYGYTF. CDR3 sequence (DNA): TGTGCCAGTAGTAGCGACATGACAGGGCCATTCTATGGCTACACCTTC.

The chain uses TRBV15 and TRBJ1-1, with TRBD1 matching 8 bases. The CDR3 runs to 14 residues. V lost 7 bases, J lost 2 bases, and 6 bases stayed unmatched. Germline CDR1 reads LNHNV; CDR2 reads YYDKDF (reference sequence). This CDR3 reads CATKRDRGNTEAFF. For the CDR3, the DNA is TGTGCCACCAAAAGAGACAGGGGCAACACTGAAGCTTTCTTT. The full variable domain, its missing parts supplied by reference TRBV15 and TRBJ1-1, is DAMVIQNPRYQVTQFGKPVTLSCSQTLNHNVMYWYQQKSSQAPKLLFHYYDKDFNNEADTPDNFQSRRPNTSFCFLDIRSPGLGDTAMYLCATKRDRGNTEAFFGQGTRLTVV.

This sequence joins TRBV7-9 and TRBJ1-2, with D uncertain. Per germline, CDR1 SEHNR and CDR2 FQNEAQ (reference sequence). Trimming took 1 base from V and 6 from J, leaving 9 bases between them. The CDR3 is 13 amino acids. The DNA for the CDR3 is TGTGCCAGCAGCTTAGTTTCCGGGAATGGCTACACCTTC. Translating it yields CASSLVSGNGYTF.

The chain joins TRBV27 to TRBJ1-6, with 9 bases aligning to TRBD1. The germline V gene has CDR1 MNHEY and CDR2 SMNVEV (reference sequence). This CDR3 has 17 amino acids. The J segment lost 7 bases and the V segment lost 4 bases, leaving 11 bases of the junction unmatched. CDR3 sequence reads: CASSSATPGQGNSPLHF. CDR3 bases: TGTGCCAGCAGTTCGGCGACCCCGGGACAGGGAAATTCACCCCTCCACTTT.

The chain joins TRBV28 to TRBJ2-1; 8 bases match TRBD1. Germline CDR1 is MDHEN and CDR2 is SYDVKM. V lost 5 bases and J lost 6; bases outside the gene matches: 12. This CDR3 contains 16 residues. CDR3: CASSPSTGARFNEQFF. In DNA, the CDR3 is TGTGCCAGCAGTCCCTCGACAGGGGCCCGTTTCAATGAGCAGTTCTTC.

The CDR3 DNA reads TGTGCCAGCAGCCTGAGTCAGGGGCCCCAGCATTTT. This gives the protein CASSLSQGPQHF. This chain uses TRBV3-1 (or the pseudogene TRBV3-2) with TRBJ1-5; possibly TRBD1 for D (5 bases). Per germline, CDR1 LGHDT and CDR2 YNNKEL (reference sequence). The CDR3 length is 12 residues. V lost 4 bases and J lost 9, with 10 bases in between.

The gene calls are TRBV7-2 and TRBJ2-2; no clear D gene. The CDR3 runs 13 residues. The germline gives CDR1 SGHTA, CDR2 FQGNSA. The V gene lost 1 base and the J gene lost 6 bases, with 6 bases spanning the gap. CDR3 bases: TGTGCCAGCAGCTTAGTGTATTCCGGGGAGCTGTTTTTT. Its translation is CASSLVYSGELFF.

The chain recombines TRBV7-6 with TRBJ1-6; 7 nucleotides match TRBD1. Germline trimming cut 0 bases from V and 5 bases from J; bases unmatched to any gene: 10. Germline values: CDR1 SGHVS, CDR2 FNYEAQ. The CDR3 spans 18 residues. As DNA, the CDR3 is TGTGCCAGCAGCTTAGCTCCGGTTGGACAGGTTAATAATTCACCCCTCCACTTT. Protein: CASSLAPVGQVNNSPLHF. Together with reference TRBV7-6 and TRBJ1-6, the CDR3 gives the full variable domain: GAGVSQSPRYKVTKRGQDVALRCDPISGHVSLYWYRQALGQGPEFLTYFNYEAQQDKSGLPNDRFSAERPEGSISTLTIQRTEQRDSAMYRCASSLAPVGQVNNSPLHFGNGTRLTVT.